This TCR beta chain originates from a study of blood T cells in healthy people across ages. Per individual sample, total RNA of at least 5.5 micrograms was extracted. The CDR3 has 14 amino acids. Germline loops: CDR1 SGHTA, CDR2 FQGNSA. Germline trimming cut 4 bases from V and 2 bases from J; bases unmatched to any gene: 5. This clonotype was detected only a few times. With a J-beta primer mix and a sample-barcoded 5' primer, a second PCR ran about 6 to 11 cycles. MiXCR, applied by TCRdb to the 5' RACE reads, yields one record per CDR3 protein. The table has about a million distinct CDR3 sequences, roughly 51% seen once; the top ten hold about 22%.

This chain connects TRBV7-2 to TRBJ2-7; 7 nucleotides agree with TRBD1. The TCR originated in an older woman in good health. Sequencing was performed on blood. CDR3 sequence: CASSSTTGAYEQYF. The CDR3 coding sequence is TGTGCCAGCAGCTCGACCACAGGGGCCTACGAGCAGTACTTC. Looking up the rest from reference TRBV7-2 and TRBJ2-7 gives the full variable domain: GAGVSQSPSNKVTEKGKDVELRCDPISGHTALYWYRQSLGQGLEFLIYFQGNSAPDKSGLPSDRFSAERTGGSVSTLTIQRTQQEDSAVYLCASSSTTGAYEQYFGPGTRLTVT.